Following are 24 T cell receptor beta chains from one sample sequenced in a study of blood T cells in healthy people across ages (dated by TCRdb to 2013 to 2016). Library prep was done by 5' RACE. Sequencing was performed on an Illumina HiSeq 2500. The second PCR ran for roughly 7 to 11 cycles and used a J-beta primer mix along with a sample-barcoded 5' primer. Using fastp at Q25 and MiXCR, TCRdb reprocessed the public reads and kept productive beta chains. Under each unique CDR3 protein, matching rows form one entry showing the most common genes and DNA. This sample gives about 640,000 distinct CDR3 sequences in total; 45% to 65% of them show up just once. Approximately 40% of the sample lies in the top ten. The specimen was blood. The receptors come from a man aged 60 to 69 in good health.

The gene calls are TRBV27 and TRBJ2-5, with a tentative D call TRBD2 (6 bases). The CDR3 is 15 residues long. Germline CDR1 and CDR2: MNHEY and SMNVEV (reference sequence). V lost 2 bases to trimming and J lost 11 bases, with 21 bases between them. The CDR3 DNA reads as TGTGCCAGCAGTTTAGGAGTCCCTGGGGGGAATGAGCAGTACTTC. Translated: CASSLGVPGGNEQYF.

The CDR3 nucleotides read TGTGCCAGCAGCCCAGGGAACGGTGAAGCTTTCTTT. Amino acid sequence: CASSPGNGEAFF. The chain joins TRBV12-3 or TRBV12-4 to TRBJ1-1, with a possible D match to TRBD1 (5 bases). Trimming left V 6 bases short and J 7 bases short, with 12 bases between. The CDR3 is 12 residues long.

This clonotype occurred once. The genes are TRBV6-1 and TRBJ2-3; D is possibly TRBD1 (6 bases). Germline V lookup: CDR1 MNHNS, CDR2 SASEGT. V lost 4 bases, J lost 1 base, and 12 bases lay in between. The CDR3 totals 15 residues. The DNA of the CDR3 is TGTGCCAGCAGTGCCTCAGGGGATCGCACAGATACGCAGTATTTT. This translates into CASSASGDRTDTQYF.

The rearrangement uses TRBV20-1 and TRBJ2-5, with D possibly being TRBD1 (6 bases). The DNA end is more similar to TRBJ2-7, so the J call may be wrong. Looked up from germline, CDR1 is DFQATT and CDR2 is SNEGSKA (reference sequence). This CDR3 region has 14 residues. DNA of the CDR3: TGCAGTGCTAACGGGAACCAGGGGCTTTACGAGCAGTACTTC. This codes for CSANGNQGLYEQYF.

This clonotype appeared a few times. The V and J genes are TRBV27 and TRBJ1-2; TRBD1 matches at 8 bases. The CDR3 runs 16 residues. With 3 bases clipped from V and 0 bases from J, the junction kept 6 bases outside the gene matches. Germline CDR1 is MNHEY and CDR2 is SMNVEV (reference sequence). In DNA, the CDR3 is TGTGCCAGCAGTTTGGGGACAGGCGCCTCTAACTATGGCTACACCTTC. Translating gives CASSLGTGASNYGYTF.

The V call is TRBV5-5, the J call TRBJ2-5; the match to TRBD2 covers 9 bases. The ends lost 4 bases at V and 11 bases at J; junction bases unmatched: 6. CDR1 is SGHKS, CDR2 YYEKEE, per germline (reference sequence). This CDR3 has 12 amino acids. CDR3 protein: CASSRSGGEQYF. In DNA form, the CDR3 reads TGTGCCAGCAGCCGTAGCGGGGGTGAGCAGTACTTC.

This clonotype has a count of ten or more. The rearrangement links TRBV5-6 to TRBJ1-5; no clear D. V was clipped by 2 bases and J by 3 bases, with 9 bases between them. Per the germline V gene, CDR1 is SGHDT and CDR2 is YYEEEE. This CDR3 has 14 amino acids. This chain's CDR3 is CASSFWGNNQPQHF. DNA for the CDR3: TGTGCCAGCAGCTTCTGGGGTAACAATCAGCCCCAGCATTTT.

This sequence joins TRBV10-3 and TRBJ2-3, with D uncertain. V dropped 8 bases and J dropped 1 base, with 7 bases sitting between them. There are 12 residues in the CDR3. CDR1 is ENHRY, CDR2 SYGVKD, per germline. CDR3 sequence: CAIWAGTDTQYF. The DNA for the CDR3 is TGTGCCATCTGGGCGGGCACAGATACGCAGTATTTT.

The gene calls are TRBV5-1 and TRBJ2-3; a weak D match, TRBD1 (6 bases). Germline loops: CDR1 SGHRS, CDR2 YFSETQ. This CDR3 is 14 amino acids long. V shed 4 bases and J shed 2 bases, with 11 bases lying between them. The CDR3 is CASSAGQFTDTQYF. The DNA for the CDR3 is TGCGCCAGCAGCGCAGGACAGTTCACAGATACGCAGTATTTT.

The chain joins TRBV4-2 to TRBJ1-5; unclear D gene. Trimming left V 1 base short and J 1 base short, with 11 bases between. Germline lookup yields CDR1 LGHNA and CDR2 YNFKEQ. The CDR3 consists of 16 residues. The CDR3, as DNA: TGTGCCAGCAGCCAAGCCCGGGGAACGAGCAATCAGCCCCAGCATTTT. This gives the protein CASSQARGTSNQPQHF.

Comment on this clonotype: A junction boundary mismatches the germline segment, possibly from a read error. The rearrangement joins TRBV5-1 to TRBJ2-1; 9 nucleotides match TRBD1. In germline, CDR1 is SGHRS, CDR2 YFSETQ. This CDR3 contains 14 residues. In nucleotides, the CDR3 is TGCGCCAGCGGGACAGGGAACTTGGGCAATGAGCAGTTATTC. Protein sequence: CASGTGNLGNEQLF.

Only a few counts were recorded for this clonotype. The genes are TRBV10-3 and TRBJ2-5, with D maybe TRBD1 (7 bases). Trimming shortened V by 4 bases and J by 4 bases, and 10 bases separated the two germline ends. In germline, CDR1 is ENHRY, CDR2 SYGVKD. CDR3 length equals 13 residues. CDR3 protein: CAISGQGGETQYF. The CDR3, as DNA: TGTGCCATCAGTGGCCAGGGGGGAGAGACCCAGTACTTC.

The chain is built from TRBV2 and TRBJ2-7, with TRBD2 as a possible D gene (5 bases). With 4 bases removed from V and 4 bases from J, the gap between germline ends came to 5 bases. Germline V gene sequence: CDR1 SNHLY, CDR2 FYNNEI. The CDR3 covers 11 residues. This CDR3 reads CASSGEYEQYF. As DNA, the CDR3 is TGTGCCAGCAGTGGGGAGTACGAGCAGTACTTC.

This rearrangement joins TRBV24-1 to TRBJ2-1, with unresolved D. Deletions cut 2 bases from V and 5 bases from J, with 9 bases between. This CDR3 comprises 14 residues. Per germline, CDR1 KGHDR and CDR2 SFDVKD. The CDR3 is CATSDSRRNNEQFF. CDR3 coding DNA: TGTGCCACCAGTGATTCGCGACGTAACAATGAGCAGTTCTTC.

This clonotype has only one observation. The V and J genes are TRBV7-9 and TRBJ2-3; possibly TRBD1 for D (5 bases). CDR1 and CDR2 (germline): SEHNR, FQNEAQ (reference sequence). V dropped 4 bases and J dropped 5 bases, with 25 bases sitting between them. The CDR3 runs to 18 residues. The CDR3 is CASSSPLGLHVGIDTQYF. CDR3 DNA: TGTGCCAGCAGCTCCCCGCTGGGGCTACATGTCGGAATAGATACGCAGTATTTT.

CDR3 nucleotides: TGTGCCAGCAGCTTAGCCCCGGCACAGACCCTCCACTTT. This codes for CASSLAPAQTLHF. The chain employs TRBV7-6 and TRBJ1-6; no definite D call. Per the germline V gene, CDR1 is SGHVS and CDR2 is FNYEAQ. CDR3 length equals 13 residues. With 0 bases removed from V and 14 bases from J, the gap between germline ends came to 11 bases.

This chain links TRBV9 with TRBJ1-1; D not resolved. Trimming shortened V by 3 bases and J by 1 base, and 7 bases separated the two germline ends. Germline V gene sequence: CDR1 SGDLS, CDR2 YYNGEE. The CDR3 length is 13 residues. The CDR3 spells CASSARSNTEAFF. CDR3 bases: TGTGCCAGCAGCGCTCGTTCGAACACTGAAGCTTTCTTT.

V is TRBV28 and J is TRBJ2-1; either TRBD1 or TRBD2 may supply D (6 bases each). Germline CDR1 reads MDHEN; CDR2 reads SYDVKM. Trimming removed 5 bases at V and 6 bases at J, with 14 bases between. The CDR3 totals 14 residues. In DNA, the CDR3 is TGTGCCAGCAGTACCGGAGGGGGAGGCAATGAGCAGTTCTTC. Translation: CASSTGGGGNEQFF.

The rearrangement links TRBV6-5 to TRBJ1-2; 7 bases line up with TRBD1. The germline CDR1 and CDR2 sequences are MNHEY and SVGAGI. Trimming took 0 bases from V and 0 from J; bases not matched to a gene: 10. The CDR3 consists of 18 residues. CDR3: CASSYSYLEGQTNYGYTF. DNA for the CDR3: TGTGCCAGCAGTTACTCTTATTTGGAGGGACAGACTAACTATGGCTACACCTTC.

The gene calls are TRBV25-1 and TRBJ2-3; 7 bases are a match to TRBD1. CDR3 length: 14 residues. With 3 bases clipped from V and 5 bases from J, the junction kept 5 bases outside the gene matches. CDR1 and CDR2 (germline): MGHDK, SYGVNS. The CDR3 protein is CASSDRYRGDTQYF. CDR3 sequence (DNA): TGTGCCAGCAGTGATCGTTACAGGGGAGATACGCAGTATTTT.

This chain connects TRBV6-6 to TRBJ2-5; 7 nucleotides match TRBD2. CDR3 length: 15 residues. V was pared by 6 bases and J by 5 bases, with 12 bases of the junction left unmatched. The V gene's germline CDR1 is MNHNY and CDR2 SVGAGI (reference sequence). DNA for the CDR3: TGTGCCAGCAGACCATCCGGGGGGACCGTTGAGACCCAGTACTTC. As protein: CASRPSGGTVETQYF.

The chain uses TRBV9 and TRBJ2-5; 8 nucleotides align to TRBD1. The CDR3 is 15 amino acids. The germline V gene encodes CDR1 SGDLS and CDR2 YYNGEE. V lost 0 bases, J lost 2 bases, and 3 bases stayed unmatched. The CDR3 here is CASSVGTGIQETQYF. The DNA of the CDR3 is TGTGCCAGCAGCGTAGGGACAGGGATACAAGAGACCCAGTACTTC.

This clonotype was recorded a few times. V is TRBV7-2 and J is TRBJ2-1, with TRBD2 matching over 8 bases. J gave up 6 bases and V 1 base, and 8 bases lay outside the gene matches. The CDR3 extends over 16 amino acids. Per germline, CDR1 SGHTA and CDR2 FQGNSA. The CDR3 nucleotides are TGTGCCAGCAGCTTAGGCCAGCGGGGGACCCTCAATGAGCAGTTCTTC. Protein product: CASSLGQRGTLNEQFF. Full variable domain (missing parts from reference TRBV7-2 and TRBJ2-1): GAGVSQSPSNKVTEKGKDVELRCDPISGHTALYWYRQSLGQGLEFLIYFQGNSAPDKSGLPSDRFSAERTGGSVSTLTIQRTQQEDSAVYLCASSLGQRGTLNEQFFGPGTRLTVL.

This clonotype appeared a single time. The chain uses TRBV3-1 and TRBJ2-3; 7 bases agree with TRBD2. Germline-derived CDR1 and CDR2 are LGHDT and YNNKEL (reference sequence). The CDR3 extends over 16 amino acids. The V segment lost 10 bases and the J segment 3 bases; nucleotides outside the gene matches: 16. The CDR3 region has the DNA TGTGCCACCCAGAATGGGGTTGGAGCGGGGACAGATACGCAGTATTTT. It yields the protein CATQNGVGAGTDTQYF.